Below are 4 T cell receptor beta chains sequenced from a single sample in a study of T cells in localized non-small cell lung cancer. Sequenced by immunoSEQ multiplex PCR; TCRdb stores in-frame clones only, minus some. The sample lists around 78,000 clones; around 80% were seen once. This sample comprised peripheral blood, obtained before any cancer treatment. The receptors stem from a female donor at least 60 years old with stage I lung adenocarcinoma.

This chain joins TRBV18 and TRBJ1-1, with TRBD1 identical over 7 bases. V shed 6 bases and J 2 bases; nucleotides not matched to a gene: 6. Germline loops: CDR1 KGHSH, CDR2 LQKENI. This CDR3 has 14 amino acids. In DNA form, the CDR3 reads TGTGCCAGCTCTCCGGACAGGATAAACACTGAAGCTTTCTTT. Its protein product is CASSPDRINTEAFF.

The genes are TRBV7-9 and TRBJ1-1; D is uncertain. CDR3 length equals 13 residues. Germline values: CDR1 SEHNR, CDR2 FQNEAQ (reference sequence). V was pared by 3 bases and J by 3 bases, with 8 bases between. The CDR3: CASSFTSDTEAFF. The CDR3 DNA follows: TGTGCCAGCAGCTTCACGTCAGACACTGAAGCTTTCTTT.

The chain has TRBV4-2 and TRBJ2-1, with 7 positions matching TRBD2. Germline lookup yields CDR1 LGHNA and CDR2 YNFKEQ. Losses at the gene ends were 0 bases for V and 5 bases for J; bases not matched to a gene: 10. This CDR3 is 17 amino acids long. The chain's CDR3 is CASSQDLRPSGHNEQFF. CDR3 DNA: TGTGCCAGCAGCCAAGATCTGAGGCCTAGCGGTCACAATGAGCAGTTCTTC.

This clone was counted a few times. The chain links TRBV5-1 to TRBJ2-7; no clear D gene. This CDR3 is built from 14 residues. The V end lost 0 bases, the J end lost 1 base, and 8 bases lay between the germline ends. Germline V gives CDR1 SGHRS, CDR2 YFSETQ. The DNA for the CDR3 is TGCGCCAGCAGCTTGGGCGGTGCATCCTACGAGCAGTACTTC. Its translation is CASSLGGASYEQYF.